This entry lists 23 T cell receptor beta chains sequenced from one sample in a study of blood T cells in healthy people across ages. Primers used in a second PCR of about 6 to 11 cycles were a sample-barcoded 5' primer and a J-beta primer mix. TCRdb passed the 5' RACE reads through MiXCR, listing each CDR3 protein once. The repertoire consists of approximately 1,100,000 distinct CDR3 sequences, with under 45% occurring once and the leading ten covering approximately 20%. The sample was blood. The receptors were gathered from a woman aged 60 to 75 in good health.

This chain connects TRBV27 to TRBJ2-6; 11 bases agree with TRBD2. V was pared by 9 bases and J by 2 bases, with 6 bases of the junction left unmatched. This CDR3 is 16 amino acids long. Germline values: CDR1 MNHEY, CDR2 SMNVEV (reference sequence). Here the CDR3 DNA reads TGTGCCAGTCGTCCGGGACTAGCGGCTGGGGCCAACGTCCTGACTTTC. Translating it yields CASRPGLAAGANVLTF. Full variable domain (outside the CDR3, taken from reference TRBV27 and TRBJ2-6): EAQVTQNPRYLITVTGKKLTVTCSQNMNHEYMSWYRQDPGLGLRQIYYSMNVEVTDKGDVPEGYKVSRKEKRNFPLILESPSPNQTSLYFCASRPGLAAGANVLTFGAGSRLTVL.

This clonotype was observed a few times. The chain recombines TRBV9 with TRBJ1-2; the match to TRBD1 covers 7 bases. The CDR3 spans 16 residues. From germline, CDR1 is SGDLS and CDR2 YYNGEE. The J segment lost 1 base and the V segment lost 3 bases, leaving 9 bases of the junction unmatched. DNA of the CDR3: TGTGCCAGCAGCGCATTCGACAGGGTGGGTAACTATGGCTACACCTTC. Amino acid sequence: CASSAFDRVGNYGYTF.

V usage is TRBV29-1 and J usage is TRBJ2-7; the D gene could be TRBD1 or TRBD2 (5 bases each). CDR1 is SQVTM and CDR2 is ANQGSEA in the germline V gene. V dropped 6 bases and J dropped 2 bases, with 14 bases sitting between them. CDR3 length: 13 amino acids. CDR3 DNA sequence: TGCAGCGTCGCCGGGACGGAACCCTACGAGCAGTACTTC. Protein sequence: CSVAGTEPYEQYF.

The chain links TRBV13 to TRBJ2-1; a weak D match, TRBD2 (5 bases). This CDR3 is built from 13 residues. Between the trimmed V and J ends, which lost 5 bases and 10 bases, there was a span of 15 bases. Germline V gives CDR1 PRHDT, CDR2 FYEKMQ (reference sequence). Here the CDR3 reads CASSPTNRGEQFF. The CDR3, as DNA: TGTGCCAGCAGCCCTACGAATCGGGGAGAGCAGTTCTTC.

V and J are TRBV6-2 or TRBV6-3 and TRBJ2-5; 9 bases line up with TRBD2. This CDR3 region has 15 residues. Germline-derived CDR1 and CDR2 are MNHEY and SVGEGT. Unmatched junction bases numbered 7, after V lost 4 bases and J lost 4 bases. The CDR3 nucleotides are TGTGCCAGCAGTTTGGGCCTTAGCGGGAGAGAGACCCAGTACTTC. It specifies CASSLGLSGRETQYF.

CDR3 amino acids: CAIRGAGTEAYNEQFF. The CDR3 DNA follows: TGTGCCATCAGGGGAGCCGGGACAGAAGCCTACAATGAGCAGTTCTTC. The J gene is TRBJ2-1, the V gene TRBV10-3, with 7 bases aligning to TRBD1. Germline V gives CDR1 ENHRY, CDR2 SYGVKD. Trimming cost V 6 bases and J 2 bases; bases outside gene matches: 10. The CDR3 consists of 16 residues.

The chain has TRBV6-5 and TRBJ2-1; 8 bases are shared with TRBD1. The germline V gene encodes CDR1 MNHEY and CDR2 SVGAGI. The CDR3 contains 12 residues. The J segment lost 7 bases and the V segment lost 8 bases, leaving 4 bases of the junction unmatched. The CDR3 loop is CASQDRANEQFF. As DNA, the CDR3 is TGTGCCAGCCAGGACAGGGCTAATGAGCAGTTCTTC.

Only a few counts were recorded for this clonotype. The J gene is TRBJ2-1, the V gene TRBV7-2, with D maybe TRBD2 (6 bases). CDR1 is SGHTA, CDR2 FQGNSA, per germline. The CDR3 runs 17 residues. The V end was cut by 5 bases, the J end by 8 bases, with 25 bases between. The CDR3 protein is CASSRRLRTGATDEQFF. CDR3 sequence (DNA): TGTGCCAGCAGCCGCCGCTTGAGAACGGGAGCTACGGATGAGCAGTTCTTC.

This chain links TRBV11-2 with TRBJ2-7, with 7 nucleotides matching TRBD1. Trimming cost V 3 bases and J 6 bases; bases outside gene matches: 8. The CDR3 has 14 residues. Germline V gene sequence: CDR1 SGHAT, CDR2 FQNNGV. CDR3 sequence: CASSLGRGIGEQYF. As DNA, the CDR3 is TGTGCCAGCAGCTTGGGCAGGGGGATCGGCGAGCAGTACTTC. Full variable domain (remainder filled in from reference TRBV11-2 and TRBJ2-7): EAGVAQSPRYKIIEKRQSVAFWCNPISGHATLYWYQQILGQGPKLLIQFQNNGVVDDSQLPKDRFSAERLKGVDSTLKIQPAKLEDSAVYLCASSLGRGIGEQYFGPGTRLTVT.

This clonotype appeared many times. V is TRBV28 and J is TRBJ2-5, with D perhaps matching TRBD2 (5 bases). CDR1 and CDR2 (germline): MDHEN, SYDVKM. Trimming cost V 5 bases and J 4 bases, with 11 bases left between them. The CDR3 sequence is 13 residues long. CDR3 in DNA: TGTGCCAGCAGTGTAGCGATGGGAGAGACCCAGTACTTC. Protein product: CASSVAMGETQYF.

The rearrangement links TRBV18 to TRBJ2-1, with D maybe TRBD2 (6 bases). The CDR3 loop spans 16 amino acids. The ends were cut back, 2 bases at V and 6 bases at J, with 17 bases in the middle. In germline, CDR1 is KGHSH, CDR2 LQKENI. The CDR3 protein is CASSPDLRVGGNEQFF. CDR3 nucleotide sequence: TGTGCCAGCTCACCAGACCTCAGGGTGGGGGGCAATGAGCAGTTCTTC.

This chain links TRBV20-1 with TRBJ2-7; the match to TRBD2 covers 8 bases. The germline V gene encodes CDR1 DFQATT and CDR2 SNEGSKA (reference sequence). This CDR3 has 14 residues. Trimming at V came to 6 bases and at J to 2 bases, leaving 9 bases not matched to a gene. The CDR3 region has the DNA TGCAGTGCGCTTAAGCGGGAGAGGGCCTACGAGCAGTACTTC. Translation: CSALKRERAYEQYF.

In its sample, this clonotype was seen a few times. J is TRBJ2-1 and V is TRBV12-3 or TRBV12-4; TRBD2 agrees at 7 bases. V was pared by 5 bases and J by 6 bases, with 10 bases of the junction left unmatched. The CDR3 covers 15 residues. Here the CDR3 reads CASSPPRGRGNEQFF. The CDR3 region has the DNA TGTGCCAGCAGTCCCCCTCGGGGGAGGGGCAATGAGCAGTTCTTC.

This clonotype was counted once. The chain uses TRBV27 and TRBJ1-2; TRBD1 is a possible D gene (6 bases). The germline gives CDR1 MNHEY, CDR2 SMNVEV (reference sequence). Trimming stripped 3 bases from V and 8 bases from J, with 16 bases between. The CDR3 loop spans 14 amino acids. For the CDR3, the DNA is TGTGCCAGCAGTTTCGCGGGGGCCGTGGAGGGCTACACCTTC. Its protein is CASSFAGAVEGYTF.

This clonotype was detected a few times. The chain recombines TRBV12-3 or TRBV12-4 with TRBJ2-1; no clear D. V lost 3 bases and J 6 bases, leaving 9 bases between the germline ends. The CDR3 totals 13 residues. CDR3 loop: CASSLAPANEQFF. The DNA of the CDR3 is TGTGCCAGCAGTTTGGCCCCGGCCAATGAGCAGTTCTTC.

Concerning this clonotype: A read error may explain this, as a much larger clone is one base away. The chain recombines TRBV28 with TRBJ2-1; 11 bases agree with TRBD2. The CDR3 is 14 residues long. V trimming: 5 bases; J trimming: 10 bases; junction bases outside the gene matches: 7. In germline, CDR1 is MDHEN, CDR2 SYDVKM. The CDR3 spells CASSNSGRVGEQFF. In nucleotides, the CDR3 is TGTGCCAGCAGTAATAGCGGGAGGGTCGGGGAGCAGTTCTTC.

The rearrangement links TRBV9 to TRBJ1-2; no firm D call. Germline CDR1 is SGDLS and CDR2 is YYNGEE. The CDR3 loop spans 14 amino acids. Trimming stripped 4 bases from V and 7 bases from J, with 17 bases between. The CDR3 is CASSFETGRSGYTF. CDR3 sequence (DNA): TGTGCCAGCAGCTTTGAGACGGGGAGGAGTGGCTACACCTTC.

This clonotype was picked up a small number of times. The rearrangement uses TRBV3-1 and TRBJ2-7, with D perhaps matching TRBD2 (6 bases). The V gene lost 0 bases and the J gene lost 2 bases, with 11 bases spanning the gap. Germline lookup yields CDR1 LGHDT and CDR2 YNNKEL (reference sequence). The CDR3 runs 15 residues. The DNA for the CDR3 is TGTGCCAGCAGCCAAGAGTTAGCGGTGGCCTACGAGCAGTACTTC. It codes for CASSQELAVAYEQYF.

The genes are TRBV11-2 and TRBJ2-1; TRBD1 or TRBD2 may be the D gene (5 bases each). V lost 5 bases, J lost 11 bases, and 22 bases lay in between. This CDR3 has 15 residues. Per germline, CDR1 SGHAT and CDR2 FQNNGV. The CDR3 protein is CASSRVRGRGTKQFF. The CDR3 coding sequence is TGTGCCAGCAGCCGCGTTCGGGGCCGAGGAACAAAGCAGTTCTTC.

As regards this clonotype: A junction end diverges from the germline sequence, so it may reflect a read error. This sequence joins TRBV6-6 and TRBJ2-4, with unresolved D. The CDR3 extends over 14 amino acids. Germline values: CDR1 MNHNY, CDR2 SVGAGI (reference sequence). CDR3 sequence (DNA): TGTGCCAGCAGTTACTCGAGGAACAAAACCATTCAGTACTTC. It codes for CASSYSRNKTIQYF.

This clonotype was detected many times. The chain uses TRBV6-1 and TRBJ2-7, with 9 bases identical to TRBD1. CDR1 and CDR2 (germline): MNHNS, SASEGT. V was clipped by 6 bases and J by 2 bases; unmatched bases: 5. This CDR3 region has 14 residues. The CDR3 DNA reads TGTGCCAGCAGCTCCGGGGACAGGGCCTACGAGCAGTACTTC. This codes for CASSSGDRAYEQYF.

This clonotype was observed a single time. The chain is built from TRBV11-2 and TRBJ2-3; the D gene is possibly TRBD2 (6 bases). Germline V CDR1 and CDR2: SGHAT, FQNNGV. With 3 bases removed from V and 3 bases from J, the gap between germline ends came to 13 bases. CDR3 length: 15 residues. The CDR3 sequence is CASSFVGGKTDTQYF. Written as DNA, the CDR3 is TGTGCCAGCAGCTTTGTAGGCGGGAAGACAGATACGCAGTATTTT.

This clonotype was seen repeatedly, ten times or more. The V and J genes are TRBV7-9 and TRBJ1-2; no clear D. Deletions cut 4 bases from V and 8 bases from J, with 20 bases between. Germline-derived CDR1 and CDR2 are SEHNR and FQNEAQ (reference sequence). This CDR3 comprises 15 residues. The CDR3 DNA sequence: TGTGCCAGCAGCTCCCTAAATACCGGATTCTGGGGCTACACCTTC. Protein product: CASSSLNTGFWGYTF.